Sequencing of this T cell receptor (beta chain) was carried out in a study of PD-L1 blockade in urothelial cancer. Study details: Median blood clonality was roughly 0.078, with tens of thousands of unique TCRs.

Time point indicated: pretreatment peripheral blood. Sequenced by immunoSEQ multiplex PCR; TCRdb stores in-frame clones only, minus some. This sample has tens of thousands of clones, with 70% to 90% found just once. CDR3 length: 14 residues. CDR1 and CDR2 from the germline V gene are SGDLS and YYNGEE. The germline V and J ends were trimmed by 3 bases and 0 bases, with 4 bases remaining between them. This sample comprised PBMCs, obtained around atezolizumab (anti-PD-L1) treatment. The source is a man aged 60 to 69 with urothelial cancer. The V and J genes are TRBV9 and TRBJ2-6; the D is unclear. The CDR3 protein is CASSGYSGANVLTF. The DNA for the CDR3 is TGTGCCAGCAGCGGTTACTCTGGGGCCAACGTCCTGACTTTC.